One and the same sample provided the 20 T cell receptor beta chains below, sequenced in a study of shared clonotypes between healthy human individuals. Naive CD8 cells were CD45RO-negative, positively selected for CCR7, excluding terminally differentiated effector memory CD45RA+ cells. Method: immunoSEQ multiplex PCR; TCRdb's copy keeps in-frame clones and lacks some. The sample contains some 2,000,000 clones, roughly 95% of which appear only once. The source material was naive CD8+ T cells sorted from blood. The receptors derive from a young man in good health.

The CDR3: CASSPRDRGEFF. CDR3 sequence (DNA): TGTGCCAGCAGTCCTCGTGACAGGGGGGAGTTCTTC. The chain links TRBV27 to TRBJ2-1, with 9 bases matching TRBD1. This CDR3 is 12 amino acids long. Germline loops: CDR1 MNHEY, CDR2 SMNVEV (reference sequence). V was pared by 5 bases and J by 14 bases, with 7 bases of the junction left unmatched.

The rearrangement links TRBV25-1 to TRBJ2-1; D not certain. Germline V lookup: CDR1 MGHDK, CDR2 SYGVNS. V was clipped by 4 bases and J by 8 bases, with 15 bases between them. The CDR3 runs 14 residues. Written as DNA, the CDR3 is TGTGCCAGCAGTGGCCAAAAGGGCGTCGATGAGCAGTTCTTC. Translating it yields CASSGQKGVDEQFF. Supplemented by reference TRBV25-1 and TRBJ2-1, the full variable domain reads EADIYQTPRYLVIGTGKKITLECSQTMGHDKMYWYQQDPGMELHLIHYSYGVNSTEKGDLSSESTVSRIRTEHFPLTLESARPSHTSQYLCASSGQKGVDEQFFGPGTRLTVL.

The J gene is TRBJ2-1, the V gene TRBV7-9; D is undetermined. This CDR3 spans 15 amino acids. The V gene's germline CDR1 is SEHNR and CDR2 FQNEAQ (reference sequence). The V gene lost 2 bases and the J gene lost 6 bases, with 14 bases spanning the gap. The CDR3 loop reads CASSLQGEVGNEQFF. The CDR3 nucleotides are TGTGCCAGCAGCTTACAAGGCGAGGTAGGCAATGAGCAGTTCTTC. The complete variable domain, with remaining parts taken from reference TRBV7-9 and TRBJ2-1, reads DTGVSQNPRHKITKRGQNVTFRCDPISEHNRLYWYRQTLGQGPEFLTYFQNEAQLEKSRLLSDRFSAERPKGSFSTLEIQRTEQGDSAMYLCASSLQGEVGNEQFFGPGTRLTVL.

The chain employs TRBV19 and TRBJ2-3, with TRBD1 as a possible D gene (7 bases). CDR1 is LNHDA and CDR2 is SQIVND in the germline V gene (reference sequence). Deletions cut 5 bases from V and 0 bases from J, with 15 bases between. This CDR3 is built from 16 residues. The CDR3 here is CASSGGGGTSTDTQYF. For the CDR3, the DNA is TGTGCCAGTAGTGGAGGGGGCGGCACTAGCACAGATACGCAGTATTTT. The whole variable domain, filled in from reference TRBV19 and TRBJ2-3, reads DGGITQSPKYLFRKEGQNVTLSCEQNLNHDAMYWYRQDPGQGLRLIYYSQIVNDFQKGDIAEGYSVSREKKESFPLTVTSAQKNPTAFYLCASSGGGGTSTDTQYFGPGTRLTVL.

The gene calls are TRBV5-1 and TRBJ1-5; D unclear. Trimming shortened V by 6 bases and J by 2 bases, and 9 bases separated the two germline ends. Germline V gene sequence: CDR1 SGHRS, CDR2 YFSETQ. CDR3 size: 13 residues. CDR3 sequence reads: CASTPPCNQPQHF. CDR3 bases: TGCGCCAGCACCCCCCCATGCAATCAGCCCCAGCATTTT.

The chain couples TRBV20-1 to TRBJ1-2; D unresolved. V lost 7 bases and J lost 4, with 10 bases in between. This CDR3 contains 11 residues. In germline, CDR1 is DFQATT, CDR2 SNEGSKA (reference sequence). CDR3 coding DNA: TGCAGTGGCCGGTCCGGCTATGGCTACACCTTC. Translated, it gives CSGRSGYGYTF.

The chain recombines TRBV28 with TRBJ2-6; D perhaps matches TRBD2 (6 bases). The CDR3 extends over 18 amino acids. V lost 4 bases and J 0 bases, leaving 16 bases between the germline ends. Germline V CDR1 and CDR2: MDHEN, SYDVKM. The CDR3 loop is CASSSPWRESSGANVLTF. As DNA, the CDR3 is TGTGCCAGCAGTTCCCCGTGGAGGGAGAGCTCTGGGGCCAACGTCCTGACTTTC. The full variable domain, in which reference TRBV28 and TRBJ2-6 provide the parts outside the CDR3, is DVKVTQSSRYLVKRTGEKVFLECVQDMDHENMFWYRQDPGLGLRLIYFSYDVKMKEKGDIPEGYSVSREKKERFSLILESASTNQTSMYLCASSSPWRESSGANVLTFGAGSRLTVL.

The DNA of the CDR3 is TGCGCCAGCATGACGGGGTCTGAAGCTTTCTTT. It encodes CASMTGSEAFF. V usage is TRBV10-2 and J usage is TRBJ1-1; D gene uncertain. The CDR3 has 11 residues. V was pared by 7 bases and J by 6 bases, with 9 bases between. Germline V gene data show CDR1 as WSHSY and CDR2 as SAAADI.

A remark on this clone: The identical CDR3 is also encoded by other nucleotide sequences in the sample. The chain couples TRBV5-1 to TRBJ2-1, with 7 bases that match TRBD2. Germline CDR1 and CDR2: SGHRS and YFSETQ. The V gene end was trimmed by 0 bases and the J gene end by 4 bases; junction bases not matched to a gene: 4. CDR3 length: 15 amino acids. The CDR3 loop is CASSLVGGPYNEQFF. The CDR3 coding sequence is TGCGCCAGCAGCTTGGTGGGAGGGCCGTACAATGAGCAGTTCTTC.

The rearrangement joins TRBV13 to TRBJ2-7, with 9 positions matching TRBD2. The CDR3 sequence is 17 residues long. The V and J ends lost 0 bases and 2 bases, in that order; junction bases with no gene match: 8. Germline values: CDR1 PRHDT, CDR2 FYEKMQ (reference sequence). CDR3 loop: CASSLGRASGTTYEQYF. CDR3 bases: TGTGCCAGCAGCTTAGGCCGGGCTAGCGGGACCACCTACGAGCAGTACTTC.

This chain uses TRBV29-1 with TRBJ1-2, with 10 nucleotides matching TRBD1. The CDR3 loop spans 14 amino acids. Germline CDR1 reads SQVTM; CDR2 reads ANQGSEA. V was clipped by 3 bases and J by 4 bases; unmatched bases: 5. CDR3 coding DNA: TGCAGCGTTGATATGGGACAGGGGATCTATGGCTACACCTTC. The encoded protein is CSVDMGQGIYGYTF.

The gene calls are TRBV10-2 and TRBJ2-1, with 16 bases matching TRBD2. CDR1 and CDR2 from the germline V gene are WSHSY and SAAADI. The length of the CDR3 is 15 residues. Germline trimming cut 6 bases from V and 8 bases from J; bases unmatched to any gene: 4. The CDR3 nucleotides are TGCGCCAGCAGGGGACTAGCGGGGGGGGTCTATGAGCAGTTCTTC. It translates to CASRGLAGGVYEQFF.

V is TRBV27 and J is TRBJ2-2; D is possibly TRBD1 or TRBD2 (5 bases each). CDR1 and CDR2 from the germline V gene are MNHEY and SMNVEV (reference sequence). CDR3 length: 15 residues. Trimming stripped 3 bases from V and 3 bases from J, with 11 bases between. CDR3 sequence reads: CASSFRDPYTGELFF. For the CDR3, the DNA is TGTGCCAGCAGTTTTCGGGACCCCTACACCGGGGAGCTGTTTTTT.

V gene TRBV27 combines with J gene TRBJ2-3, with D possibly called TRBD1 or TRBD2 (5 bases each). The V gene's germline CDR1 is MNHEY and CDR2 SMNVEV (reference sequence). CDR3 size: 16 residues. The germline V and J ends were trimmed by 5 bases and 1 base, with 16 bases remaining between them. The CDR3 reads CASSPTAGGGTDTQYF. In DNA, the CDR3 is TGTGCCAGCAGTCCCACTGCTGGGGGAGGCACAGATACGCAGTATTTT.

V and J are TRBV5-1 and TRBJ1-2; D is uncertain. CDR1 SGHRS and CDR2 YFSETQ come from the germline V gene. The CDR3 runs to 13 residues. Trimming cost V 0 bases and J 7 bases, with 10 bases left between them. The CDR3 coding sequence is TGCGCCAGCAGCTTGGACACCGGAGGTGGCTACACCTTC. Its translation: CASSLDTGGGYTF. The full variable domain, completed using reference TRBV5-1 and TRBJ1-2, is KAGVTQTPRYLIKTRGQQVTLSCSPISGHRSVSWYQQTPGQGLQFLFEYFSETQRNKGNFPGRFSGRQFSNSRSEMNVSTLELGDSALYLCASSLDTGGGYTFGSGTRLTVV.

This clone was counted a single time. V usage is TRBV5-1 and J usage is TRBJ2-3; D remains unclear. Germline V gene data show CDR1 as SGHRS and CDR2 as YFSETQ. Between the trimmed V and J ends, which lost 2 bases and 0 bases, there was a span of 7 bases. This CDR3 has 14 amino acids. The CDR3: CASSFRLSTDTQYF. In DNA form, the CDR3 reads TGCGCCAGCAGCTTCCGACTTAGCACAGATACGCAGTATTTT.

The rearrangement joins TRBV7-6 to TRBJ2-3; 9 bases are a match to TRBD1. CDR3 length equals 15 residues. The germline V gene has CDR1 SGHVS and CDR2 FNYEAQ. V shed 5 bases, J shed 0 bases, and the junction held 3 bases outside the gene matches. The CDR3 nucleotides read TGTGCCAGCAGCCTAGGACAGGGGAGCACAGATACGCAGTATTTT. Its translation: CASSLGQGSTDTQYF.

As DNA, the CDR3 is TGTGCCAGCAGTTTATCCGGGACAGGGGTCTACCTCTTGGGCTACACCTTC. Translated: CASSLSGTGVYLLGYTF. This sequence joins TRBV27 and TRBJ1-2, with 10 nucleotides matching TRBD1. There are 17 residues in the CDR3. Trimming removed 0 bases from V and 8 bases from J; junction bases left unmatched: 12. Germline-derived CDR1 and CDR2 are MNHEY and SMNVEV (reference sequence).

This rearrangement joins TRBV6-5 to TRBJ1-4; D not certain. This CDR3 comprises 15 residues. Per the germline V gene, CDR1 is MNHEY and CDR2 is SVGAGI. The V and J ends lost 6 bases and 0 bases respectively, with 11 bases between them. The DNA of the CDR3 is TGTGCCAGCAGGGCTACACCCTCAACTAATGAAAAACTGTTTTTT. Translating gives CASRATPSTNEKLFF.

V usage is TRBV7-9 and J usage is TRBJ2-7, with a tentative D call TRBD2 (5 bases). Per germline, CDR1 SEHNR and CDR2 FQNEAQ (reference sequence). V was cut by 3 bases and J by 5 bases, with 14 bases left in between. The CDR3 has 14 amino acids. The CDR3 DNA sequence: TGTGCCAGCAGCTTGGATTTGAGGGCTGACGAGCAGTACTTC. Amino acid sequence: CASSLDLRADEQYF.